Each of the 18 T cell receptor beta chains below was sequenced from the same sample in a study of T cell responses to AZD1222 COVID-19 vaccine. Clones were read by immunoSEQ multiplex PCR, and TCRdb kept only the in-frame ones, dropping some. The table has 90,000 to 120,000 clones, under 95% seen once. Sequences were derived from peripheral blood, sampled on day 0 of AZD1222 vaccination. All receptors derive from an adult in good health.

This chain joins TRBV7-8 and TRBJ1-6, with D unclear. The CDR3 extends over 14 amino acids. Germline CDR1 and CDR2: SGHVS and FQNEAQ. V was shortened by 5 bases and J by 5 bases, with 10 bases between the two germline ends. CDR3 sequence: CASSTGRNNSPLHF. Here the CDR3 DNA reads TGTGCCAGCAGCACCGGACGGAATAATTCACCCCTCCACTTT.

V gene TRBV4-1 combines with J gene TRBJ1-2, with D possibly matching TRBD1 (5 bases). The CDR3 totals 15 residues. Trimming cost V 3 bases and J 1 base, with 12 bases left between them. Germline lookup yields CDR1 MGHRA and CDR2 YSYEKL. Here the CDR3 DNA reads TGCGCCAGCAGCCATCAGGGAAGGGGTAACTATGGCTACACCTTC. Protein sequence: CASSHQGRGNYGYTF.

This chain links TRBV6-5 with TRBJ1-6; D possibly corresponds to TRBD1 (5 bases). CDR3 length: 14 residues. V lost 6 bases to trimming and J lost 10 bases, with 16 bases between them. Germline V gives CDR1 MNHEY, CDR2 SVGAGI. CDR3 DNA: TGTGCCAGCAGAGGGGCCCATCTGCACTCACCCCTCCACTTT. It codes for CASRGAHLHSPLHF.

The J gene is TRBJ1-4, the V gene TRBV11-2; D not resolved. Germline CDR1 and CDR2: SGHAT and FQNNGV. V was trimmed by 1 base and J by 8 bases, leaving 8 bases between them. This CDR3 is 13 amino acids long. CDR3 sequence: CASSLGSDEKLFF. CDR3 DNA sequence: TGTGCCAGCAGCTTAGGGTCAGACGAAAAACTGTTTTTT. Complete variable domain (other parts from reference TRBV11-2 and TRBJ1-4): EAGVAQSPRYKIIEKRQSVAFWCNPISGHATLYWYQQILGQGPKLLIQFQNNGVVDDSQLPKDRFSAERLKGVDSTLKIQPAKLEDSAVYLCASSLGSDEKLFFGSGTQLSVL.

This rearrangement joins TRBV7-3 to TRBJ1-5; D uncertain. This CDR3 is built from 13 residues. The V end lost 5 bases, the J end lost 4 bases, and 9 bases lay between the germline ends. In germline, CDR1 is SGHTA, CDR2 FQGTGA. CDR3 residues: CASSVDVNQPQHF. The CDR3 DNA reads TGTGCCAGCAGCGTAGACGTGAATCAGCCCCAGCATTTT.

This clone has a count of ten or more. V gene TRBV5-8 combines with J gene TRBJ1-2, with no clear D. The CDR3 extends over 15 amino acids. V shed 0 bases and J shed 4 bases, with 13 bases lying between them. Per germline, CDR1 SGHTS and CDR2 YDEGEE. The CDR3 bases are TGTGCCAGCAGCTTGGAAGACGATCCCGCCTATGGCTACACCTTC. Translated, it gives CASSLEDDPAYGYTF.

The CDR3 DNA reads as TGTGCCAGCAGCGTTCACCCGGACAGCTACGAGCAGTACTTC. Its protein product is CASSVHPDSYEQYF. The V and J genes are TRBV9 and TRBJ2-7; a possible D gene is TRBD1 (6 bases). The V end was cut by 2 bases, the J end by 3 bases, with 12 bases between. Germline V gene sequence: CDR1 SGDLS, CDR2 YYNGEE. The CDR3 loop spans 14 amino acids.

The chain employs TRBV7-2 and TRBJ2-1; D is ambiguous. Looked up from germline, CDR1 is SGHTA and CDR2 is FQGNSA. The CDR3 consists of 15 residues. The V end was cut by 0 bases, the J end by 2 bases, with 8 bases between. The CDR3 DNA is TGTGCCAGCAGCTTAGCGTATGGAGCCTACAATGAGCAGTTCTTC. It encodes CASSLAYGAYNEQFF.

The chain employs TRBV7-2 and TRBJ2-7, with D tentatively TRBD1 (5 bases). V lost 1 base and J 6 bases, leaving 7 bases between the germline ends. Germline V gene data show CDR1 as SGHTA and CDR2 as FQGNSA. The CDR3 runs 12 residues. The CDR3 DNA is TGTGCCAGCAGCTTAGTAAGGGGCGAGCAGTACTTC. Translation gives CASSLVRGEQYF.

The chain couples TRBV19 to TRBJ1-5; D is undetermined. With 10 bases removed from V and 5 bases from J, the gap between germline ends came to 15 bases. From germline, CDR1 is LNHDA and CDR2 SQIVND (reference sequence). This CDR3 region has 13 residues. The CDR3 reads CATSGKAHQPQHF. For the CDR3, the DNA is TGTGCCACCTCGGGGAAAGCGCATCAGCCCCAGCATTTT.

The V call is TRBV7-2, the J call TRBJ2-1, with D maybe TRBD2 (6 bases). The V and J ends lost 5 bases and 1 base respectively, with 21 bases between them. The CDR3 length is 18 residues. Germline V gene data show CDR1 as SGHTA and CDR2 as FQGNSA. The CDR3 reads CASSLGGARVQSYNEQFF. Written as DNA, the CDR3 is TGTGCCAGCAGCCTAGGAGGGGCGCGGGTCCAATCCTACAATGAGCAGTTCTTC.

The chain employs TRBV27 and TRBJ2-1; D is unresolved. CDR3 length: 14 residues. Germline CDR1 reads MNHEY; CDR2 reads SMNVEV (reference sequence). The ends were cut back, 6 bases at V and 8 bases at J, with 17 bases in the middle. The CDR3 DNA reads TGTGCCAGCAGAAATCAATTCTTCGGCGATGAGCAGTTCTTC. This encodes CASRNQFFGDEQFF.

The chain is built from TRBV6-1 and TRBJ1-5; D remains unclear. This CDR3 is 12 amino acids long. V shed 9 bases and J shed 6 bases, with 12 bases lying between them. Germline CDR1 and CDR2: MNHNS and SASEGT. CDR3 loop: CASQTLGQPQHF. The DNA of the CDR3 is TGTGCCAGTCAGACGTTGGGTCAGCCCCAGCATTTT.

The chain has TRBV7-9 and TRBJ1-1; unclear D gene. V was clipped by 7 bases and J by 2 bases, with 11 bases between them. This CDR3 has 13 amino acids. Germline assignment: CDR1 SEHNR and CDR2 FQNEAQ (reference sequence). This CDR3 reads CASKPPGNTEAFF. Written as DNA, the CDR3 is TGTGCCAGCAAGCCACCGGGTAACACTGAAGCTTTCTTT.

The rearrangement joins TRBV27 to TRBJ1-2, with a weak D call TRBD1 (5 bases). Germline V gene lookup returns CDR1 MNHEY and CDR2 SMNVEV (reference sequence). The V gene lost 3 bases and the J gene lost 4 bases, with 9 bases spanning the gap. This CDR3 has 13 residues. The CDR3 loop reads CASSFQGTYGYTF. CDR3 bases: TGTGCCAGCAGTTTTCAGGGAACCTATGGCTACACCTTC.

The chain recombines TRBV5-6 with TRBJ2-1; the D gene is possibly TRBD1 (5 bases). V lost 2 bases and J lost 2, with 8 bases in between. The CDR3 has 14 amino acids. Germline CDR1 SGHDT, CDR2 YYEEEE. In DNA form, the CDR3 reads TGTGCCAGCAGCTTCGACAGCCCCTACAATGAGCAGTTCTTC. Translation: CASSFDSPYNEQFF.

The chain uses TRBV4-3 and TRBJ1-4; 7 bases fit TRBD1. This CDR3 region has 15 residues. V lost 3 bases to trimming and J lost 8 bases; unmatched junction nucleotides: 9. The germline gives CDR1 LGHNA, CDR2 YSLEER. The CDR3 is CASSQGTAPTEKLFF. DNA for the CDR3: TGCGCCAGCAGCCAGGGGACAGCGCCCACGGAAAAACTGTTTTTT.

The J gene is TRBJ1-2, the V gene TRBV29-1, with 9 bases aligning to TRBD1. Germline V gene data show CDR1 as SQVTM and CDR2 as ANQGSEA. CDR3 size: 13 residues. Trimming cost V 6 bases and J 6 bases; bases outside gene matches: 8. The CDR3 spells CSVLGQGLNGYTF. The CDR3 DNA sequence: TGCAGCGTACTGGGACAGGGCTTAAATGGCTACACCTTC.